This T cell receptor beta chain was retrieved from a study of cytomegalovirus exposure and HLA in healthy donors. General study points: At a 0.05 false discovery rate, a later analysis found some 18,000 TCR beta sequences to be associated with HLA alleles. Follow-up analysis later connected one missense variant in DCLRE1C with trimming of TCR beta V- and J-genes. A list of 150 to 200 TCR beta chains associated with cytomegalovirus was given.

PCR was performed using 60 Vbeta and 13 Jbeta primers. Methods used by the authors: As a later analysis found, there were approximately 80 million unique TCR beta chains, of which some 9.9 million were shared. Here immunoSEQ multiplex PCR was the method, and the copy in TCRdb shows in-frame clones only, minus some. That table supplies the V and J calls and clone size; D and trimming were determined from the DNA. Here the sample spans about 190,000 clones, approximately 78% being singletons. Regarding this clone: Antigen: not known.

This CDR3 has 10 residues. The germline V gene encodes CDR1 DFQATT and CDR2 SNEGSKA (reference sequence). The V end lost 3 bases, the J end lost 6 bases, and 5 bases lay between the germline ends. Sequenced sample: PBMCs. This sequence was found in a woman younger than 30 in good health and CMV-seronegative. The rearrangement links TRBV20-1 to TRBJ1-2; D is undetermined. DNA for the CDR3: TGCAGTGCTAGGTTCAATGGCTACACCTTC. Translating gives CSARFNGYTF.